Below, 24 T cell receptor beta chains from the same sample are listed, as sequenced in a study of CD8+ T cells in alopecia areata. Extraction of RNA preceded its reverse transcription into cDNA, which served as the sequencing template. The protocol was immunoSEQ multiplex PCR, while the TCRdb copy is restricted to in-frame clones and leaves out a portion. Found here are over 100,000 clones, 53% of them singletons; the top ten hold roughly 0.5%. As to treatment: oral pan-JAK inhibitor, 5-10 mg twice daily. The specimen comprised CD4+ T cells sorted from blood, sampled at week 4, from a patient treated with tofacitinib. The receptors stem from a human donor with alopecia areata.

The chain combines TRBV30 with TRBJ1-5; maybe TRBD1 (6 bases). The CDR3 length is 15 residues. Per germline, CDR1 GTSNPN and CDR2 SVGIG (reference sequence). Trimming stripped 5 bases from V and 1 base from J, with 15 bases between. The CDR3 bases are TGTGCCTGGTCAAGAGGGGGTGTGAGCAATCAGCCCCAGCATTTT. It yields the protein CAWSRGGVSNQPQHF.

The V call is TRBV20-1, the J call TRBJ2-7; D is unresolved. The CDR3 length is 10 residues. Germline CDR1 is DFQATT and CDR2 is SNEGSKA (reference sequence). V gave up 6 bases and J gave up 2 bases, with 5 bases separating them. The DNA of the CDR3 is TGCAGTGCGGGGACCTACGAGCAGTACTTC. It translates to CSAGTYEQYF.

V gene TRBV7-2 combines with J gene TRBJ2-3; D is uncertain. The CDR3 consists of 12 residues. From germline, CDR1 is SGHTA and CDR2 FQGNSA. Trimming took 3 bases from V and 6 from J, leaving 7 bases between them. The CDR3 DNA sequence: TGTGCCAGCAGCTTGTATGCGGATACGCAGTATTTT. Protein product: CASSLYADTQYF.

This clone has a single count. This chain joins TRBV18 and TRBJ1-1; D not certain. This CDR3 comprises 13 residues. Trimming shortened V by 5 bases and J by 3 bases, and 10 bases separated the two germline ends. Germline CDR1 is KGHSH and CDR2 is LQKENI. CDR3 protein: CASSTTWDTEAFF. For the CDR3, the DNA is TGTGCCAGCTCAACTACTTGGGACACTGAAGCTTTCTTT.

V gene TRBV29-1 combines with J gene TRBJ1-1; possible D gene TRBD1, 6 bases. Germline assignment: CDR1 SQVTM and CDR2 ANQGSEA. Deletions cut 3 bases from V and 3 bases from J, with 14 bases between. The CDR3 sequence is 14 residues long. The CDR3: CSVDHRVADTEAFF. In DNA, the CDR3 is TGCAGCGTTGACCACAGGGTCGCGGACACTGAAGCTTTCTTT.

In nucleotides, the CDR3 is TGTGCCAGCAGCTTTCTTGGGACAGGGGGCTTCGCTTTCTTT. Protein: CASSFLGTGGFAFF. This sequence joins TRBV5-6 and TRBJ1-1; TRBD1 matches at 12 bases. This CDR3 is built from 14 residues. The germline CDR1 and CDR2 sequences are SGHDT and YYEEEE. V gave up 2 bases and J gave up 11 bases; unmatched junction bases: 7.

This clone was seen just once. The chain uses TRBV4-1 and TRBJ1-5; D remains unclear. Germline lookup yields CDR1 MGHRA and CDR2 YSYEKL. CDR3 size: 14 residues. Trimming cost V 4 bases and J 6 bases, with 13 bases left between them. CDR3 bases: TGCGCCAGCAGCCCCCCTGGCCGATCTCAGCCCCAGCATTTT. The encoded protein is CASSPPGRSQPQHF.

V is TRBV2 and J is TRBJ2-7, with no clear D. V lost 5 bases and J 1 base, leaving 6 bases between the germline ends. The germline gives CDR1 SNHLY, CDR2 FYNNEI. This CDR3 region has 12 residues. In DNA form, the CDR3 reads TGTGCCAGCAGTCGGCAATCCTACGAGCAGTACTTC. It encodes CASSRQSYEQYF.

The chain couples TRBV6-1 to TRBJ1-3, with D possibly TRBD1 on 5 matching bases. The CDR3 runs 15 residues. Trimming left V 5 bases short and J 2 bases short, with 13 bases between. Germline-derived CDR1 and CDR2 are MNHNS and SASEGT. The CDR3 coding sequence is TGTGCCAGCAGTCGAGACAGTACACCTGGAAACACCATATATTTT. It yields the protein CASSRDSTPGNTIYF.

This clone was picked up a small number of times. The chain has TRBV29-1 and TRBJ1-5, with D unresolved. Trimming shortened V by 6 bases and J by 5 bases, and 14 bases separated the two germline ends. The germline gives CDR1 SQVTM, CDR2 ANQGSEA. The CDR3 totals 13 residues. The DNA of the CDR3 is TGCAGCGTGGGTCGTGGACCCGATCAGCCCCAGCATTTT. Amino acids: CSVGRGPDQPQHF.

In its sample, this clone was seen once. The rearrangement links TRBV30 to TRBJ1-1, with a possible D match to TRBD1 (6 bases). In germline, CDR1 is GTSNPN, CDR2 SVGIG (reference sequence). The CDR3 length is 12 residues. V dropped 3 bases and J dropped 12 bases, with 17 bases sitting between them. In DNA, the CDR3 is TGTGCCTGGAGCCGTGGACGGACAGATACTTTCTTT. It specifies CAWSRGRTDTFF.

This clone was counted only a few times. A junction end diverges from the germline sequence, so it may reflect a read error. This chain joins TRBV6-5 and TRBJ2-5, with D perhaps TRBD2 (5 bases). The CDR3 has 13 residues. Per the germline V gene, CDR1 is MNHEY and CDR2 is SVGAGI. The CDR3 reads CASSYSAGETQYF. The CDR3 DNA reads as TGTGCCAGCAGCTACTCTGCGGGAGAGACCCAGTACTTC.

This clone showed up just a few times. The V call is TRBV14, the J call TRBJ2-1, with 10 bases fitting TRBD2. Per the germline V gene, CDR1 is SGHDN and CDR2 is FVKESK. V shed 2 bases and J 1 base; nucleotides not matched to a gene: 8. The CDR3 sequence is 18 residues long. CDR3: CASSQQRGGGWSYNEQFF. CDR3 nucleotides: TGTGCCAGCAGCCAACAGCGGGGGGGCGGATGGTCCTACAATGAGCAGTTCTTC.

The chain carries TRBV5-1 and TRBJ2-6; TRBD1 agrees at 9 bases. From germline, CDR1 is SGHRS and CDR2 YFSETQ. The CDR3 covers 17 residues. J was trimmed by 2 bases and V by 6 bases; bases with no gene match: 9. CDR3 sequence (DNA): TGCGCCAGCACCTATGGGACAGGGAGGGCTGGGGCCAACGTCCTGACTTTC. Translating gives CASTYGTGRAGANVLTF.

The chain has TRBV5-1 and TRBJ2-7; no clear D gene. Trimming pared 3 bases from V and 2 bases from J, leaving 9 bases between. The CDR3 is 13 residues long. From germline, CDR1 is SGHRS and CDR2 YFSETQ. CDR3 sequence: CASSYGQTYEQYF. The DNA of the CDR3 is TGCGCCAGCAGCTATGGGCAGACCTACGAGCAGTACTTC.

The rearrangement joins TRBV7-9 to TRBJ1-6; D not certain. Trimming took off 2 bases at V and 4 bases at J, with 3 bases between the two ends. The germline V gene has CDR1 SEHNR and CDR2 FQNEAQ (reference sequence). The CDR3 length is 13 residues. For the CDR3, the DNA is TGTGCCAGCAGCTTACAGTATAATTCACCCCTCCACTTT. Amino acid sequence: CASSLQYNSPLHF.

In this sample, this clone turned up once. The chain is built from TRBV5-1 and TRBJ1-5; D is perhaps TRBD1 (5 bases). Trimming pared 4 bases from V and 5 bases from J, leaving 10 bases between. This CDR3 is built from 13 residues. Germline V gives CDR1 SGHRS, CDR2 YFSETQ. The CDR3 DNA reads TGCGCCAGCAGCCTTGACAGTGATCAGCCCCAGCATTTT. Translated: CASSLDSDQPQHF.

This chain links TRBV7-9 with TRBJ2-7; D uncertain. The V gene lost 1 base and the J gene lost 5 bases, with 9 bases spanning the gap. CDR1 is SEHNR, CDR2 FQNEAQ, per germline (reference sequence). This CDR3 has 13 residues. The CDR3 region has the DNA TGTGCCAGCAGCTTAGTTGGGATTGACGAGCAGTACTTC. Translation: CASSLVGIDEQYF. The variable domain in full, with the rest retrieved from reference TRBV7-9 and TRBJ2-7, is DTGVSQNPRHKITKRGQNVTFRCDPISEHNRLYWYRQTLGQGPEFLTYFQNEAQLEKSRLLSDRFSAERPKGSFSTLEIQRTEQGDSAMYLCASSLVGIDEQYFGPGTRLTVT.

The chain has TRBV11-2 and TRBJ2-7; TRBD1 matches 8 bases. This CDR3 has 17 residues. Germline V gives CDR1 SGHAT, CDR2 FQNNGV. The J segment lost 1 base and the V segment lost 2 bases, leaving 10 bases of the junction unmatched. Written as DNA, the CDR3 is TGTGCCAGCAGCTTAATAGGCCAGGGGGCTAGTTCCTACGAGCAGTACTTC. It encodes CASSLIGQGASSYEQYF. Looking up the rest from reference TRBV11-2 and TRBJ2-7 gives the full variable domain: EAGVAQSPRYKIIEKRQSVAFWCNPISGHATLYWYQQILGQGPKLLIQFQNNGVVDDSQLPKDRFSAERLKGVDSTLKIQPAKLEDSAVYLCASSLIGQGASSYEQYFGPGTRLTVT.

In nucleotides, the CDR3 is TGTGCCTGGAGTGTTAACGGGGAGCTGTTTTTT. The encoded protein is CAWSVNGELFF. The rearrangement uses TRBV30 and TRBJ2-2; D uncertain. The CDR3 has 11 amino acids. Germline V gene sequence: CDR1 GTSNPN, CDR2 SVGIG (reference sequence). Between the trimmed V and J ends, which lost 0 bases and 7 bases, there was a span of 3 bases.

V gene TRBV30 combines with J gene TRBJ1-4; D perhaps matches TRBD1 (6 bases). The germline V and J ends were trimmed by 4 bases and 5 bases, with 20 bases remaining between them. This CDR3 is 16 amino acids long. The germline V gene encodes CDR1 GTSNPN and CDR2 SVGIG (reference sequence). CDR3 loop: CAWTKQGQRSNEKLFF. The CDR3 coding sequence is TGTGCCTGGACCAAACAGGGACAACGTTCGAATGAAAAACTGTTTTTT.

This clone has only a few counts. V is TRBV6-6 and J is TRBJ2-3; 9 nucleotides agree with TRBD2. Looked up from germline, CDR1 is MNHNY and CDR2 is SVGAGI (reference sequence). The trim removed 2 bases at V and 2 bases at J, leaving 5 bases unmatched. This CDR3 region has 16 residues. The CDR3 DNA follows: TGTGCCAGCAGTTACGGGGCTAGCGGGGCCACAGATACGCAGTATTTT. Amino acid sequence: CASSYGASGATDTQYF.

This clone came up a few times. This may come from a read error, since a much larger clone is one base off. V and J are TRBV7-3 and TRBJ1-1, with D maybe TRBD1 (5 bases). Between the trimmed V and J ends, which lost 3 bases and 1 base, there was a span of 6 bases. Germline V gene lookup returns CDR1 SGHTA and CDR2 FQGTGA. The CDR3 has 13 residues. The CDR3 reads CASSLQGNTEAFF. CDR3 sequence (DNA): TGTGCCAGCAGCTTGCAGGGGAACACTGAAGCTTTCTTT.

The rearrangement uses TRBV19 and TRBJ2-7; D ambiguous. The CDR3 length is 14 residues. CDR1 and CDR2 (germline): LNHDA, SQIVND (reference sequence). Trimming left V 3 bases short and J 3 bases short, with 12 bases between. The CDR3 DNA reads TGTGCCAGTAGTATCCGGACCGGAGACTACGAGCAGTACTTC. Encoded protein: CASSIRTGDYEQYF.